This T cell receptor (beta chain) emerged from a study of CD4 T cells in relation to SARS-CoV-2 and coronaviruses. Findings and caveats of the study: Crossreactive clones expanded significantly less to SARS-CoV-2 than monoreactive clones.

The table came from immunoSEQ multiplex PCR; TCRdb's copy has only in-frame clones and leaves some out. The profile shows about 65,000 clones, more than 75% of them singletons. Unexposed donor CD4+ T cells date from about 2010-2019, before the COVID-19 pandemic. Naive and memory CD4+ T cells came from enriched cryopreserved PBMCs. This CDR3 is built from 14 residues. Germline-derived CDR1 and CDR2 are KGHSH and LQKENI. V was clipped by 3 bases and J by 2 bases, with 9 bases between them. A remark on this clone: Its specificity is unknown.

The V and J genes are TRBV18 and TRBJ2-3; D gene uncertain. Sequenced material: memory CD4+ T cells from PBMCs. The source is a human donor in good health. CDR3 in amino acids: CASSPKATTDTQYF. The CDR3 DNA reads as TGTGCCAGCTCACCGAAAGCAACCACAGATACGCAGTATTTT.